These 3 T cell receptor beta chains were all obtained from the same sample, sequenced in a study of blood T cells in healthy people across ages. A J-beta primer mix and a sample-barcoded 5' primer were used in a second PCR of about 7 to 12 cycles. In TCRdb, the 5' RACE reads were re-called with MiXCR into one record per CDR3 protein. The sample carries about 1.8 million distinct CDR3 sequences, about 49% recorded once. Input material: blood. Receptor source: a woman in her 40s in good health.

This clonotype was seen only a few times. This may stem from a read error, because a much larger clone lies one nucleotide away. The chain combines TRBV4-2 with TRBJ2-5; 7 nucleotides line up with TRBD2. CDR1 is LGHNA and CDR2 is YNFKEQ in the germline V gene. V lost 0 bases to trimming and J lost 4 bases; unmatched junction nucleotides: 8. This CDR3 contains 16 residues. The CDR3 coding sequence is TGTGCCAGCAGCCAAGATCCAGGCGGGGGAGGAGAGACCCAGTACTTC. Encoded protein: CASSQDPGGGGETQYF.

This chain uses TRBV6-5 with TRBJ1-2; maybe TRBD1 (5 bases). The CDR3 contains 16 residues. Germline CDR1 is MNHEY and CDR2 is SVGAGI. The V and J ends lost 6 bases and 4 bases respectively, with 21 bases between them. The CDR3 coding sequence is TGTGCCAGCAGCGTAACTTACAGGTCTACCAGCTATGGCTACACCTTC. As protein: CASSVTYRSTSYGYTF.

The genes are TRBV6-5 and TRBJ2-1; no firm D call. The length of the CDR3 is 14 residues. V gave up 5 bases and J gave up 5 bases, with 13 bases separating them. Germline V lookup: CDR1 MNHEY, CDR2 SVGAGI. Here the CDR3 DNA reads TGTGCCAGCAGTCTCAGGTCGATGGACAATGAGCAGTTCTTC. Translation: CASSLRSMDNEQFF.